Described below is a single TCR beta chain sequence and its context. Its binding antigen is unknown. One base away there is no much larger clone; base qualities are not given. The data derive from a study of cytomegalovirus exposure and HLA in healthy donors (TCRdb year 2017). Some background on the complete study: An earlier analysis of 587 of the donors reported approximately 260 Gb of sequence data and around 120 million unique TCR beta sequences obtained from some 170 million T cells. An early release that covered some 640 HLA-typed donors contained 250 to 350 gigabases of sequencing data and 75 million to 100 million unique TCR sequences. Of the 350 to 400 genotyped donors, approximately 80% fell in the genetic ancestry cluster associated with self-reported Caucasian donors. The study aimed to test whether cataloging public T cell receptors could reveal signatures of past pathogen exposure. The study used immunosequencing to profile the T cell repertoires of hundreds of subjects and linked those repertoires to cytomegalovirus serostatus. Along with the approximately 600-subject first cohort, a separate validation cohort of over 90 different subjects was used. To predict cytomegalovirus infection status, the study brought together high-throughput TCR immunosequencing, statistical association of individual TCRs with disease status, and machine learning. A later analysis re-analyzed previously published TCR beta repertoires from 500 to 700 donors and added high-resolution HLA genotyping to study TCR occurrence patterns. Rather than drawing on any new phenotypic data, the later analysis identified candidate immune exposures from TCR beta sequences and the way those sequences occurred across donors. To decide whether each TCR beta V gene segment behaved as functional or pseudogenic, an earlier analysis of fewer than 750 of the donors relied on high-throughput TCR beta sequencing. Donor age, sex, ethnicity and CMV serostatus were compiled alongside the repertoire data. A later genetic analysis took genome-wide SNP genotypes for about 55% of the 666 donors and used that subset as a discovery cohort. Every repertoire in the discovery cohort had been generated on one and the same sequencing platform. HLA typing covered class I and class II loci at four-digit resolution. Typing coverage differed by locus: A, B, C, DRB1 and DQB1 were typed in roughly 620-630 donors, DQA1 in approximately 520, DPA1 in roughly 590, and DPB1 in just under 490. Because of strong linkage in the cohort, five DR-DQ haplotypes were treated as single units for association and clustering. Among roughly 400 genotyped donors of the cohort, an average of approximately 200,000 unique TCR beta nucleotide sequences was sequenced per donor, of which roughly 17% were non-productive. General findings and caveats noted by the study authors: According to a later analysis, parvovirus B19, influenza, CMV and Epstein-Barr virus appeared linked to several top co-occurrence clusters. Some IMGT-functional V segments, including TRBV6-2 and TRBV6-3, could not be told apart with the 87-base-pair reads, so those segments were excluded. The only immune exposure information available for the cohort was CMV serostatus. Only TCR beta chains were sequenced in this cohort, and the absence of alpha or paired-chain data limited detectable features. Because HLA typing was missing for some donors at each locus, association tests included only the typed subset. According to the authors, the approach could potentially be generalized to other disease states and immunological phenotypes. An association between a missense DCLRE1C variant and V-gene and J-gene trimming of TCR beta chains was found in a later genetic analysis and replicated in an independent cohort. Correlated functional status among segregating V segments might be attributable to linkage disequilibrium, but an unknown experimental factor could not be ruled out. In an earlier analysis of some 550 of the donors, most TCR beta V segments were observed in productive rearrangements about 87% or about 30% of the time, broadly matching IMGT annotations. The earlier analysis of some 560 of the donors excluded 15 to 20 rarely observed V segments, including chromosome 9 orphons, because counts were too low. In a later analysis, most CMV-associated TCR beta chains were found to appear HLA-restricted, with HLA associations seemingly driven largely by CMV exposure. Cytomegalovirus status was reported to be diagnosed by the classifier with high specificity and sensitivity in both the original and validation cohorts. In the study, approximately 160 TCR beta chains were listed as associated with cytomegalovirus. A few of the identified cytomegalovirus-associated TCR beta chains were confirmed in vitro to be specific for cytomegalovirus antigens. Roughly uniform sequencing depth across donors was assumed in presence/absence analyses, although this assumption may not hold. A further reported finding was that TCR beta sequences accurately predicted the HLA-A and HLA-B alleles for most subjects in the first cohort. In a later analysis, HLA-associated TCR beta chains were found to be more clonally expanded and to have lower generation probabilities than equally common non-associated chains. In a later genetic analysis, fewer N-insertions in productive TCRs were reported among donors in an Asian-associated ancestry cluster than the roughly 670-donor mean. Most TCR sequences were seen in very few donors, while some public TCRs were found in many individuals. A cluster of highly shared sequence variants was judged likely to represent a technical artifact of the sequencing pipeline. In a later analysis, TCR association rates were found to vary across HLA loci, with the most associated TCRs seen for DRB1 alleles and the fewest for HLA-C alleles. Specific HLA alleles were associated with 15,000 to 20,000 TCR beta sequences at a false discovery rate of 0.05 in a later analysis. When HLA alleles, especially DR and DQ, strongly co-occurred, TCR associations were difficult to assign to individual alleles.

The library was generated by the immunoSEQ multiplex PCR assay. A mixture of 60 forward primers for TCR Vbeta segments and 13 reverse primers for TCR Jbeta segments was used in the multiplex PCR. The CDR3 region of rearranged TCR beta genes was amplified from genomic DNA with a multiplex PCR assay. On the Illumina HiSeq System, the amplified TCR beta libraries were sequenced as 87-base-pair reads. The authors' analysis ran thus. In a later analysis, 77 million or so unique TCR beta chains were counted across the roughly 610 repertoires, and roughly 11 million of these chains were shared by at least two donors. Raw reads were error-corrected and collapsed into unique sequences by a nearest-neighbor algorithm in which closely related sequences were merged to remove PCR and sequencing errors. Alignment of CDR3 sequences to IMGT reference sequences was used to assign V, D and J gene segments. Each retained sequence needed at least a six-nucleotide match to both a V gene segment and a J gene segment. Rearrangements were called productive when the CDR3 lacked stop codons and stayed in frame with V and J; all others were non-productive. CDR3 was defined by IMGT convention, running from the second conserved V-encoded cysteine to the conserved J-encoded phenylalanine. Sequences without an unambiguous match to a single V gene segment were excluded from the earlier analysis of several hundred of the donors. An earlier analysis of just under 600 of the donors called V segments functional above 56.7% productive rearrangements and segregating when the between-donor standard deviation exceeded 5%. A statistical classification framework was built to diagnose cytomegalovirus status from the catalog of TCR beta chain sequences. In a later analysis, V and J genes were assigned by comparing TCR nucleotide sequences against IMGT/GENE-DB human TR gene sequences. In a later analysis, CDR3 sequences and most-parsimonious VDJ recombination scenarios were assigned using the TCRdist pipeline. In a later analysis, every TCR beta chain was defined by the combination of its CDR3 amino acid sequence and its V-gene family, and reads without a unique V-gene family were dropped. As a way to deal with suspected cross-contamination and a sequencing artifact, a later analysis dropped hundreds of nucleotide sequences that were highly shared and had low generation probability. In a later analysis, a clonal expansion index was calculated for each public chain from normalized within-repertoire ranks of inferred template counts. Generation probabilities in a later analysis came from a VDJ recombination model fitted to out-of-frame rearrangements, and those results were checked against IGoR. Hypergeometric tests were used in a later analysis to score TCR-TCR, TCR-HLA and TCR-CMV co-occurrence, with a repertoire-size bias correction applied to the TCR pairs. To estimate false discovery rates, a later analysis permuted the HLA or CMV assignments 20 times. A later analysis grouped co-occurring TCRs with DBSCAN, adding TCRdist sequence similarity when clustering within HLA-allele-positive subsets. Co-occurrence clustering excluded repertoires with fewer than 30,000 or more than 120,000 public chains, plus five with anomalous nucleotide sharing. Sourced from immuneACCESS, this table was stored by TCRdb with only in-frame sequences that have V and J called. A share of the clones is absent; for the studies checked, an unresolved V gene accounts for under half, and the remainder has no known explanation. The DNA was the basis for D and trimming; V, J and clone size are from that table. This sample holds some 180,000 clones; roughly 80% were observed only once. The ten largest clonotypes hold around 1.7% of the sample.

The CDR3 runs 14 amino acids, cysteine and phenylalanine included. Only CDR3 DNA remains: 42 bases, in frame from the first base. V lost 7 bases and J lost 6 bases, and the count of bases not matched to a germline gene is 2. Per the germline V gene, MGHDK is the CDR1 and SYGVNS is the CDR2. The cohort was made up of several hundred healthy bone marrow donors. All cohort members were sampled while nominally healthy, although unrecorded immune exposures were likely present. The donor tested CMV seronegative and was one of the 352 seronegative cohort members. Every donor gave a peripheral blood sample, and the peripheral blood mononuclear cells from that sample were used for TCR beta sequencing. Genomic DNA extraction from the blood cell samples was performed with the Qiagen DNeasy Blood Extraction Kit.

The rearrangement joined TRBV25-1 to TRBJ2-1, and 14 junctional nucleotides match TRBD2. Sequencing input: PBMCs. This receptor was taken from a woman in her late teens or twenties in good health and CMV-seronegative. The bases are TGTGCCAGCATGGGACTAGCGGGGGCCAATGAGCAGTTCTTC. Translated, it reads CASMGLAGANEQFF.